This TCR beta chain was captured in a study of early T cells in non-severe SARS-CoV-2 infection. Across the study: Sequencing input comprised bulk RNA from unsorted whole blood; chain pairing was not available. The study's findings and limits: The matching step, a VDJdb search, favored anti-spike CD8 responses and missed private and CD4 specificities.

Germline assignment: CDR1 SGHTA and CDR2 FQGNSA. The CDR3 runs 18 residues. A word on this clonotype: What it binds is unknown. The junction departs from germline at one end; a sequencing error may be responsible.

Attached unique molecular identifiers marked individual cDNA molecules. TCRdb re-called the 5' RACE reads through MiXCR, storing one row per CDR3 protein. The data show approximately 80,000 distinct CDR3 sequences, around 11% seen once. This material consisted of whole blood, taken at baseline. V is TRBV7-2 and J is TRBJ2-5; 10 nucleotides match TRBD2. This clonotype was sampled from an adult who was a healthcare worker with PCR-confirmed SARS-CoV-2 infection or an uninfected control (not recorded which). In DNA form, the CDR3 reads TGTGCCAGCAGCTTAGTAGTGGGAGCGGGGGGGCCGCAAGAGTCCCAGTACTTC. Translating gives CASSLVVGAGGPQESQYF.